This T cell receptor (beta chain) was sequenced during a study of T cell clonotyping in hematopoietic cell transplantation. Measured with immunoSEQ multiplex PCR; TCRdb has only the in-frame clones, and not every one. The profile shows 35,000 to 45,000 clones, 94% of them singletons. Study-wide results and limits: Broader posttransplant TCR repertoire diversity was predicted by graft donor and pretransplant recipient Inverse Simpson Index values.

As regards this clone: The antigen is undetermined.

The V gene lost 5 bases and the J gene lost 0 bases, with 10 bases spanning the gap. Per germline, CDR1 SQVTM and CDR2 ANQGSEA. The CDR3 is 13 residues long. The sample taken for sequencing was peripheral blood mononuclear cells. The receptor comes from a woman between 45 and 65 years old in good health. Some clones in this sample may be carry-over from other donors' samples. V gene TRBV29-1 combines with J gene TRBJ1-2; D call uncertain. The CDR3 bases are TGCAGCGTTACTCTGACGGCTAACTATGGCTACACCTTC. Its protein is CSVTLTANYGYTF.